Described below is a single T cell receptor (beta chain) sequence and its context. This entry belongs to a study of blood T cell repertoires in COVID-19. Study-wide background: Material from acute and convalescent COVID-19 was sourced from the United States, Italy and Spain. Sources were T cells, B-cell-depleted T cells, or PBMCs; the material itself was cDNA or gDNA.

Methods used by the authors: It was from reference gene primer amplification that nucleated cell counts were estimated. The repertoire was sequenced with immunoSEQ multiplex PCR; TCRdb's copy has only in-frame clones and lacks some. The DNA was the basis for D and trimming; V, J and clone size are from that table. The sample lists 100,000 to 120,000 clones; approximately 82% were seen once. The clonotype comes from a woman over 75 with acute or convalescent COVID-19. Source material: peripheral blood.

The DNA for the CDR3 is TGTGCCAGCAGTGAAGCTTTTGACGGACTAGCGGCTAGCACAGATACGCAGTATTTT. This codes for CASSEAFDGLAASTDTQYF. J is TRBJ2-3 and V is TRBV2; 10 bases fit TRBD2. J was trimmed by 0 bases and V by 0 bases; bases with no gene match: 9. The CDR3 consists of 19 residues. The germline gives CDR1 SNHLY, CDR2 FYNNEI.